A single sample is the source of the 32 T cell receptor beta chains below, sequenced in a study of regulatory T cells in long-lasting Graves disease. The time point is: newly diagnosed GD, antithyroid drugs for less than 3 months. There was RNA extracted from PBMCs, and the TCR library was made from it. Assembly of TCR beta libraries relied on iRepertoire HTBI primers together with Arm-PCR of CDR3 regions. TCRdb re-called the multiplex PCR reads with MiXCR, one entry per CDR3 protein. The sample consists of approximately 440,000 distinct CDR3 sequences, roughly 17% of them appearing once. The sample was also linked to a second study, of T cells in Graves' hyperthyroidism and ophthalmopathy.

The specimen comprised peripheral blood mononuclear cells (PBMCs), sampled at new diagnosis, from a patient treated with antithyroid drugs. The receptors were sampled from a man aged 35-49 years with Graves disease.

Ten or more counts support this clonotype. The genes are TRBV7-9 and TRBJ2-2, with 10 bases aligning to TRBD2. The germline CDR1 and CDR2 sequences are SEHNR and FQNEAQ (reference sequence). The CDR3 is made up of 16 amino acids. V lost 10 bases to trimming and J lost 4 bases; unmatched junction nucleotides: 12. The CDR3 DNA is TGTGCCACTCTTGGGCTAGCGGGAGAGGGCACCGGGGAGCTGTTTTTT. It translates to CATLGLAGEGTGELFF.

Details on this clonotype: A much more abundant neighbour one base away suggests this may be a read error. This chain links TRBV12-5 with TRBJ1-5, with 7 bases identical to TRBD1. Germline V gene sequence: CDR1 LGHNT, CDR2 FRNRAP. CDR3 size: 15 residues. The CDR3 loop is CASGSPGGRNQHQHF. The CDR3 DNA reads TGTGCTAGTGGTTCCCCAGGGGGACGGAATCAGCACCAGCATTTT.

Details on this clonotype: This may stem from a read error, because a much larger clone lies one nucleotide away. Here the CDR3 DNA reads TGTGCCGGCAGCGTAGGAGGCAGACAGGAACAAGAAGCTTTCTTT. Protein product: CAGSVGGRQEQEAFF. The chain has TRBV9 and TRBJ1-1; a possible D gene is TRBD1 (6 bases). The CDR3 extends over 15 amino acids. Germline CDR1 reads SGDLS; CDR2 reads YYNGEE.

This clonotype was seen repeatedly, ten times or more. The chain couples TRBV3-1 to TRBJ2-4; TRBD1 matches at 9 bases. V trimming: 5 bases; J trimming: 6 bases; junction bases outside the gene matches: 2. This CDR3 has 13 residues. The germline CDR1 and CDR2 sequences are LGHDT and YNNKEL (reference sequence). The CDR3 bases are TGTGCCAGCAGCAGGGGACAGGGAAACATTCAGTACTTC. Protein product: CASSRGQGNIQYF.

This clonotype was seen a few times. The CDR3 DNA sequence: TGTGCTAGTGGTCCGGGCCTGTTCCAAGAGACCCAGTACTTC. This codes for CASGPGLFQETQYF. This chain joins TRBV12-5 and TRBJ2-5; no clear D. The germline V gene encodes CDR1 LGHNT and CDR2 FRNRAP. V was shortened by 5 bases and J by 1 base, with 11 bases between the two germline ends. The CDR3 runs to 14 residues.

Details on this clonotype: This may stem from a read error, because a much larger clone lies one nucleotide away. V usage is TRBV5-1 and J usage is TRBJ2-4; maybe TRBD1 (8 bases). Germline values: CDR1 SGHRS, CDR2 YFSETQ. The CDR3 extends over 16 amino acids. CDR3 protein: CASSRGDRPGGNIRYF. The CDR3 coding sequence is TGCGCCAGCAGCCGCGGGGACAGGCCGGGAGGAAACATTCGGTACTTC.

V and J are TRBV28 and TRBJ2-1, with 12 positions matching TRBD2. Germline V CDR1 and CDR2: MDHEN, SYDVKM. V was clipped by 6 bases and J by 5 bases; unmatched bases: 5. The CDR3 covers 15 residues. CDR3 nucleotide sequence: TGTGCCAGCAGAGGGGGACTAGCGGGCAACAATGAGCAGTTCTTC. Its translation is CASRGGLAGNNEQFF. The full variable domain, in which reference TRBV28 and TRBJ2-1 provide the parts outside the CDR3, is DVKVTQSSRYLVKRTGEKVFLECVQDMDHENMFWYRQDPGLGLRLIYFSYDVKMKEKGDIPEGYSVSREKKERFSLILESASTNQTSMYLCASRGGLAGNNEQFFGPGTRLTVL.

This clonotype was counted at least ten times. This chain links TRBV29-1 with TRBJ2-5; the D gene is possibly TRBD1 (6 bases). V was trimmed by 3 bases and J by 2 bases, leaving 16 bases between them. Germline loops: CDR1 SQVTM, CDR2 ANQGSEA. CDR3 length: 15 residues. The CDR3: CSVDRTAFSQETQYF. In nucleotides, the CDR3 is TGCAGCGTTGATAGGACAGCTTTCTCTCAAGAGACCCAGTACTTC.

There are many counts of this clonotype. This chain links TRBV2 with TRBJ2-1, with 7 bases that match TRBD1. The CDR3 covers 15 residues. The germline V gene encodes CDR1 SNHLY and CDR2 FYNNEI. V was pared by 6 bases and J by 0 bases, with 5 bases of the junction left unmatched. CDR3 sequence: CASSPTGASYNEQFF. Here the CDR3 DNA reads TGTGCCAGCAGCCCAACAGGGGCCTCCTACAATGAGCAGTTCTTC.

This clonotype was recorded many times. This chain links TRBV12-3 or TRBV12-4 with TRBJ2-1; TRBD2 matches at 14 bases. The J segment lost 15 bases and the V segment lost 3 bases, leaving 10 bases of the junction unmatched. The CDR3 sequence is 15 residues long. The CDR3 here is CASSLGGTSGSSRFF. CDR3 DNA: TGTGCCAGCAGTTTGGGGGGGACTAGCGGGAGTAGTCGGTTCTTC.

This clonotype was seen a handful of times. V is TRBV10-3 and J is TRBJ2-1; 7 bases align to TRBD2. The CDR3 totals 14 residues. Trimming took 10 bases from V and 4 from J; bases not matched to a gene: 10. The germline CDR1 and CDR2 sequences are ENHRY and SYGVKD. CDR3 sequence: CASSPAGVYNEQFF. CDR3 sequence (DNA): TGTGCCAGCAGCCCCGCGGGAGTGTACAATGAGCAGTTCTTC.

V and J are TRBV7-9 and TRBJ1-2; TRBD1 aligns across 12 bases. This CDR3 comprises 19 residues. Germline CDR1 is SEHNR and CDR2 is FQNEAQ (reference sequence). V was clipped by 5 bases and J by 7 bases; unmatched bases: 20. The chain's CDR3 is CASSHPSTPRDRGLSGYTF. CDR3 nucleotides: TGTGCCAGCAGCCATCCGTCTACCCCCCGGGACAGGGGGCTCAGTGGCTACACCTTC.

This clonotype was detected a few times. The genes are TRBV6-5 and TRBJ2-4, with 8 nucleotides matching TRBD2. This CDR3 comprises 14 residues. CDR1 and CDR2 from the germline V gene are MNHEY and SVGAGI. With 2 bases clipped from V and 9 bases from J, the junction kept 6 bases outside the gene matches. The CDR3 reads CASSYIGRAPIQYF. Written as DNA, the CDR3 is TGTGCCAGCAGTTACATCGGGAGGGCCCCCATTCAGTACTTC.

The table lists this clonotype with a few counts. The chain couples TRBV15 to TRBJ2-5, with TRBD2 matching 7 bases. This CDR3 contains 15 residues. CDR1 and CDR2 from the germline V gene are LNHNV and YYDKDF (reference sequence). The V segment lost 0 bases and the J segment 7 bases; nucleotides outside the gene matches: 8. CDR3 protein: CATSRDLAARGTQYF. The CDR3 DNA follows: TGTGCCACCAGCAGAGACCTAGCGGCCCGTGGGACCCAGTACTTC.

This clonotype came up many times. The chain uses TRBV7-2 and TRBJ2-7, with 11 bases identical to TRBD2. CDR1 is SGHTA, CDR2 FQGNSA, per germline. CDR3 length equals 19 residues. V shed 3 bases and J 7 bases; nucleotides not matched to a gene: 20. CDR3 residues: CASSFRLAGSPSLGREQYF. DNA for the CDR3: TGTGCCAGCAGCTTCCGACTAGCGGGGAGTCCCTCCCTTGGTAGAGAGCAGTACTTC. The full variable domain, with the rest looked up from reference TRBV7-2 and TRBJ2-7, is GAGVSQSPSNKVTEKGKDVELRCDPISGHTALYWYRQSLGQGLEFLIYFQGNSAPDKSGLPSDRFSAERTGGSVSTLTIQRTQQEDSAVYLCASSFRLAGSPSLGREQYFGPGTRLTVT.

Many counts were recorded for this clonotype. This rearrangement joins TRBV7-9 to TRBJ2-7; D may match TRBD1 or TRBD2 (5 bases each). The germline CDR1 and CDR2 sequences are SEHNR and FQNEAQ (reference sequence). CDR3 size: 16 residues. V lost 2 bases and J 2 bases, leaving 16 bases between the germline ends. CDR3 DNA: TGTGCCAGCAGCTTAATGATTTGGGGGTCGACCTACGAGCAGTACTTC. It is translated as CASSLMIWGSTYEQYF. The full variable domain, with the rest looked up from reference TRBV7-9 and TRBJ2-7, is DTGVSQNPRHKITKRGQNVTFRCDPISEHNRLYWYRQTLGQGPEFLTYFQNEAQLEKSRLLSDRFSAERPKGSFSTLEIQRTEQGDSAMYLCASSLMIWGSTYEQYFGPGTRLTVT.

This clonotype has a handful of counts. The CDR3 sequence is CASSSGGREQPQHF. The DNA of the CDR3 is TGTGCCAGTAGTAGCGGGGGGCGAGAACAGCCCCAGCATTTT. This rearrangement joins TRBV19 to TRBJ1-5, with TRBD1 as a possible D gene (6 bases). V lost 4 bases and J lost 7, with 14 bases in between. The CDR3 is 14 residues long. Germline V CDR1 and CDR2: LNHDA, SQIVND (reference sequence).

This clonotype showed up many times. The chain has TRBV10-1 and TRBJ2-1; 12 bases are a match to TRBD2. V was clipped by 2 bases and J by 5 bases; unmatched bases: 7. This CDR3 region has 17 residues. Germline-derived CDR1 and CDR2 are WNHNN and SYGVQD (reference sequence). The CDR3 region is CASSEGLAGNRDNEQFF. Here the CDR3 DNA reads TGCGCCAGCAGTGAGGGACTAGCGGGAAATCGCGACAATGAGCAGTTCTTC.

This clonotype was counted ten times or more. The chain couples TRBV28 to TRBJ2-2; 12 bases are shared with TRBD2. The germline V gene has CDR1 MDHEN and CDR2 SYDVKM. This CDR3 has 18 residues. J was trimmed by 4 bases and V by 4 bases; bases with no gene match: 10. The CDR3 nucleotides are TGTGCCAGCAGTTCTGTTGCGTTACTAGCGGGAGGCACCGGGGAGCTGTTTTTT. This encodes CASSSVALLAGGTGELFF.

This sequence joins TRBV7-6 and TRBJ2-1; TRBD2 agrees at 14 bases. Germline assignment: CDR1 SGHVS and CDR2 FNYEAQ. Losses at the gene ends were 8 bases for V and 8 bases for J; bases not matched to a gene: 5. The CDR3 covers 14 residues. The CDR3: CASEGGLAGDEQFF. The CDR3 DNA reads TGTGCCAGCGAGGGGGGACTAGCGGGAGATGAGCAGTTCTTC.

This clonotype was counted at least ten times. V usage is TRBV12-5 and J usage is TRBJ2-1; tentatively, D is TRBD1 or TRBD2 (6 bases each). V was cut by 7 bases and J by 1 base, with 20 bases left in between. This CDR3 comprises 17 residues. Germline V gene lookup returns CDR1 LGHNT and CDR2 FRNRAP. In DNA form, the CDR3 reads TGTGCTAGTGTACCCCTGGGGGGCACGCGGTCCTACAATGAGCAGTTCTTC. This codes for CASVPLGGTRSYNEQFF.

As regards this clonotype: Since a much larger clone is just one base distant, this may be a read error. This chain links TRBV5-1 with TRBJ2-3, with 8 nucleotides matching TRBD2. This CDR3 contains 14 residues. Germline CDR1 and CDR2: SGHRS and YFSETQ. DNA of the CDR3: TGCGTCACCCAACGCGGGGGGCTCTCAGATACGCAGTATTTT. Its translation: CVTQRGGLSDTQYF.

The chain recombines TRBV11-2 with TRBJ2-2, with D possibly being TRBD1 (6 bases). The V gene lost 1 base and the J gene lost 0 bases, with 12 bases spanning the gap. CDR3 length: 17 residues. Germline V gene lookup returns CDR1 SGHAT and CDR2 FQNNGV. CDR3: CASSLAPGTTNTGELFF. DNA of the CDR3: TGTGCCAGCAGCTTAGCCCCCGGGACAACGAACACCGGGGAGCTGTTTTTT.

This clonotype has just a few counts. The chain is built from TRBV20-1 and TRBJ2-3; D possibly matches TRBD1 or TRBD2 (6 bases each). Germline CDR1 and CDR2: DFQATT and SNEGSKA (reference sequence). The CDR3 sequence is 14 residues long. V was shortened by 6 bases and J by 1 base, with 14 bases between the two germline ends. As DNA, the CDR3 is TGCAGTGCATCCTCGGGGGCTCGCACAGATACGCAGTATTTT. Its protein is CSASSGARTDTQYF.

This clonotype showed up just a few times. The rearrangement joins TRBV7-9 to TRBJ1-2; D unresolved. The germline V gene encodes CDR1 SEHNR and CDR2 FQNEAQ (reference sequence). V lost 4 bases, J lost 7 bases, and 16 bases lay in between. The CDR3 is made up of 14 amino acids. This CDR3 is CASSSRTQFSGYTF. DNA for the CDR3: TGTGCCAGCAGCTCCCGGACCCAATTCTCTGGCTACACCTTC.

The CDR3 region has the DNA TGTGCCAGCAGCCCGCTAGCGGATATGCCCACAGATACGCAGTATTTT. Translating gives CASSPLADMPTDTQYF. J is TRBJ2-3 and V is TRBV3-1, with 7 bases aligning to TRBD2. This CDR3 has 16 amino acids. CDR1 and CDR2 from the germline V gene are LGHDT and YNNKEL (reference sequence). V shed 4 bases and J 2 bases; nucleotides not matched to a gene: 9.

Many counts were recorded for this clonotype. The CDR3 nucleotides are TGTGCCAGCAGCTTAGCACTAGCGATAGATGAGCAGTTCTTC. Translation gives CASSLALAIDEQFF. V is TRBV7-2 and J is TRBJ2-1; 7 bases fit TRBD2. This CDR3 has 14 amino acids. J was trimmed by 8 bases and V by 0 bases; bases with no gene match: 4. Germline CDR1 is SGHTA and CDR2 is FQGNSA.

This clonotype was recorded many times. The rearrangement joins TRBV28 to TRBJ2-3; D could derive from TRBD1 or TRBD2 (6 bases each). This CDR3 is built from 19 residues. Germline values: CDR1 MDHEN, CDR2 SYDVKM. V gave up 4 bases and J gave up 2 bases, with 25 bases separating them. The CDR3 reads CASSSVGVIGGDNTDTQYF. The CDR3 coding sequence is TGTGCCAGCAGTTCTGTAGGGGTGATTGGCGGGGACAACACAGATACGCAGTATTTT.

The rearrangement links TRBV28 to TRBJ1-6; 12 bases are shared with TRBD1. From germline, CDR1 is MDHEN and CDR2 SYDVKM. CDR3 length equals 18 residues. V lost 5 bases, J lost 7 bases, and 12 bases stayed unmatched. The CDR3 DNA follows: TGTGCCAGCAGTCTTGGCCCGGGACAGGGGGCGGAGAATTCACCCCTCCACTTT. It yields the protein CASSLGPGQGAENSPLHF.

This clonotype was seen a handful of times. The chain couples TRBV30 to TRBJ2-7; the match to TRBD2 covers 7 bases. The CDR3 is 14 amino acids. The trim removed 3 bases at V and 0 bases at J, leaving 5 bases unmatched. Germline lookup yields CDR1 GTSNPN and CDR2 SVGIG (reference sequence). This chain's CDR3 is CAWRTGTTSYEQYF. In nucleotides, the CDR3 is TGTGCCTGGAGGACCGGGACTACCTCCTACGAGCAGTACTTC.

Many counts were recorded for this clonotype. The rearrangement joins TRBV12-3 or TRBV12-4 to TRBJ2-2, with 15 bases identical to TRBD2. The CDR3 covers 20 residues. V lost 5 bases and J lost 0; bases outside the gene matches: 10. The CDR3 DNA reads as TGTGCCAGCAGTGGGACTAGCGGGAGGCCCAAACTAGCGAACACCGGGGAGCTGTTTTTT. It specifies CASSGTSGRPKLANTGELFF.

The chain uses TRBV25-1 and TRBJ2-3, with D perhaps matching TRBD2 (5 bases). The germline V gene has CDR1 MGHDK and CDR2 SYGVNS. This CDR3 has 11 amino acids. V lost 6 bases and J lost 5, with 6 bases in between. The CDR3 nucleotides read TGTGCCAGCAGGGACTTAGATACGCAGTATTTT. It translates to CASRDLDTQYF. Looking up the rest from reference TRBV25-1 and TRBJ2-3 gives the full variable domain: EADIYQTPRYLVIGTGKKITLECSQTMGHDKMYWYQQDPGMELHLIHYSYGVNSTEKGDLSSESTVSRIRTEHFPLTLESARPSHTSQYLCASRDLDTQYFGPGTRLTVL.